These 13 T cell receptor beta chains share one sample of origin, sequenced in a study of T cell clonality in common variable immunodeficiency. Libraries were prepared by immunoSEQ multiplex PCR; TCRdb keeps only in-frame clonotypes and omits some of them. This sample has about 52,000 clones, each found more than once. Input material: peripheral blood mononuclear cells. The receptors derive from a person between 18 and 75 years old in good health.

This clone came up many times. The DNA read from the CDR3 is TGCAGTGTTATAAGGATCGGACGGAGGGGAAATCAGCCC. This encodes CSVIRIGRRGNQP. The full CDR3 protein reads CSVIRIGRRGNQPQHF. This rearrangement joins TRBV20-1 to TRBJ1-5; the D gene is possibly TRBD1 (5 bases). The read halts 3 residues ahead of the CDR3 end, with the missing end drawn from the germline J gene. This CDR3 spans 16 amino acids. V lost 7 bases and J lost 4, with 23 bases in between. Germline V gives CDR1 DFQATT, CDR2 SNEGSKA (reference sequence).

This clone showed up many times. From the germline J gene comes the end of the CDR3, since the read stops 3 residues before it. Additional DNA sequences in this sample encode the identical CDR3. J is TRBJ2-7 and V is TRBV18; 9 bases line up with TRBD1. CDR3 length: 15 residues. Trimming removed 3 bases from V and 2 bases from J; junction bases left unmatched: 5. CDR1 is KGHSH and CDR2 is LQKENI in the germline V gene. The CDR3 loop is CASSPSTGGTYEQYF. CDR3 bases read: TGTGCCAGCTCACCCTCGACAGGGGGGACCTACGAG.

This clone came up many times. One end of the junction does not line up with germline, which may come from a read error. The read is 3 residues too short to cover the CDR3 end, so that end is filled in from the germline J gene. V is TRBV20-1 and J is TRBJ2-1, with 12 bases that match TRBD1. CDR1 is DFQATT, CDR2 SNEGSKA, per germline (reference sequence). The CDR3 is 15 residues long. CDR3 DNA, as far as it was read: TGCAGTGTTAGACCCGGGACAGGGGGCAGGGGTGAG. Encoded protein: CSVRPGTGGRGE. The full CDR3 reads CSVRPGTGGRGEQFF.

This clone showed up many times. The CDR3 end falls 3 residues outside the read, so it is completed with the germline J gene. The V and J genes are TRBV20-1 and TRBJ2-3; the match to TRBD2 covers 8 bases. This CDR3 spans 16 amino acids. V dropped 0 bases and J dropped 3; count of bases not matched to a gene: 8. Germline values: CDR1 DFQATT, CDR2 SNEGSKA (reference sequence). CDR3 sequence reads: CSARDRPSGYTDTQYF. Partial CDR3 DNA: TGCAGTGCTAGAGATCGCCCTAGCGGGTATACAGATACG.

There are many counts of this clone. The read is 3 residues too short to cover the CDR3 end, so that end is filled in from the germline J gene. The V and J genes are TRBV6-2 or TRBV6-3 and TRBJ2-1; TRBD1 matches at 9 bases. CDR3 size: 16 residues. Germline values: CDR1 MNHEY, CDR2 SVGEGT. V was pared by 4 bases and J by 5 bases, with 9 bases of the junction left unmatched. CDR3 bases read: TGTGCCAGCAGTTGGGGACAGGGAAGAACGAACAATGAG. The encoded protein is CASSWGQGRTNNE. The whole CDR3 is CASSWGQGRTNNEQFF.

The sample holds many counts of this clone. The CDR3 extends 3 residues past the end of the read, so its final part is completed from the germline J gene. This rearrangement joins TRBV20-1 to TRBJ2-2, with 13 bases matching TRBD2. CDR1 DFQATT and CDR2 SNEGSKA come from the germline V gene (reference sequence). J was trimmed by 5 bases and V by 5 bases; bases with no gene match: 5. This CDR3 comprises 15 residues. CDR3 bases read: TGCAGTGCTGGGGGGACTAGCGGGGCGACCGGGGAG. It translates to CSAGGTSGATGE. The whole CDR3 protein is CSAGGTSGATGELFF.

This clone was detected many times. The missing CDR3 end, 3 residues past where the read stops, is filled in from the germline J gene. V is TRBV2 and J is TRBJ2-7; tentative D call: TRBD2 (5 bases). Germline V CDR1 and CDR2: SNHLY, FYNNEI. With 10 bases removed from V and 3 bases from J, the gap between germline ends came to 16 bases. This CDR3 is 13 amino acids long. The CDR3 here is CATYPADLYEQYF. The sequenced CDR3 bases are TGTGCCACCTACCCAGCGGACCTCTACGAG.

This clone was counted many times. The read terminates 3 residues before the CDR3 end, so the remaining end is supplied by the germline J gene. The chain joins TRBV20-1 to TRBJ2-1; a weak D match, TRBD2 (5 bases). This CDR3 region has 15 residues. V gave up 1 base and J gave up 0 bases, with 10 bases separating them. Germline loops: CDR1 DFQATT, CDR2 SNEGSKA (reference sequence). CDR3 DNA, as far as it was read: TGCAGTGCTAGAGTGGGCGGGCGCTCCTACAATGAG. Amino acid sequence: CSARVGGRSYNE. The full CDR3 protein is CSARVGGRSYNEQFF.

In its sample, this clone was seen many times. The read falls 3 residues short of the CDR3 end, and the missing part is taken from the germline J gene. The chain recombines TRBV18 with TRBJ2-1; 8 positions match TRBD2. Germline V gene sequence: CDR1 KGHSH, CDR2 LQKENI. J was trimmed by 9 bases and V by 4 bases; bases with no gene match: 8. The CDR3 is made up of 14 amino acids. The part of the CDR3 DNA that was read is TGTGCCAGCTCACATGAGCGGGAGCTGACTGAG. This gives the protein CASSHERELTE. The CDR3, in full, reads CASSHERELTEQFF.

This clone was observed at least ten times. The junction does not match germline at one end; this may be a read error. The read ends 3 residues early relative to the CDR3; the germline J gene fills the gap. This chain uses TRBV4-2 with TRBJ2-3; no definite D call. The CDR3 has 15 amino acids. Per germline, CDR1 LGHNA and CDR2 YNFKEQ. CDR3 protein: CASSHELRAGDTQYF. CDR3 DNA, as far as it was read: TGCGCCAGCAGCCATGAACTGCGAGCAGGAGATACG.

A few counts support this clone. The read halts 3 residues ahead of the CDR3 end, with the missing end drawn from the germline J gene. The rearrangement uses TRBV7-2 and TRBJ2-1; a weak D match, TRBD1 (5 bases). Germline assignment: CDR1 SGHTA and CDR2 FQGNSA. Trimming stripped 5 bases from V and 9 bases from J, with 11 bases between. The CDR3 is 12 residues long. The CDR3: CASSPRQTEQFF. CDR3 DNA (partial): TGTGCCAGCAGCCCCCGACAGACTGAG.

This clone was counted ten times or more. Coverage ceases 3 residues before the CDR3 finishes, and the germline J gene fills in the end. The chain is built from TRBV18 and TRBJ1-3, with a weak D call TRBD1 (5 bases). The V and J ends lost 0 bases and 0 bases respectively, with 15 bases between them. In germline, CDR1 is KGHSH, CDR2 LQKENI. There are 18 residues in the CDR3. The CDR3 DNA, read in part, is TGTGCCAGCTCACCACCAAGTCTCCGGGGGTTCTCTGGAAACACC. Amino acids: CASSPPSLRGFSGNT. In full, the CDR3 is CASSPPSLRGFSGNTIYF.

This clone came up a few times. The sequenced fragment ends 3 residues before the CDR3 boundary, so the rest is inferred from the germline J gene. The V gene is TRBV2, the J gene TRBJ2-1, with TRBD1 identical over 7 bases. Germline values: CDR1 SNHLY, CDR2 FYNNEI. The CDR3 totals 14 residues. The V gene end was trimmed by 6 bases and the J gene end by 7 bases; junction bases not matched to a gene: 9. CDR3 sequence: CASRPRVTGNEQFF. Incomplete CDR3 DNA: TGTGCCAGCAGGCCGCGAGTGACAGGGAATGAG.